This T cell receptor beta chain is from a study of shared clonotypes between healthy human individuals. At the level of the study: Donor ages ranged 18 to 49 years: a couple of women, a few men.

Data came from immunoSEQ multiplex PCR; TCRdb stores just in-frame clones and leaves some out. The repertoire holds roughly 2,300,000 clones, about nine tenths seen once, with roughly 0.34% in the top ten. CDR1 and CDR2 (germline): LNHDA, SQIVND (reference sequence). This CDR3 has 15 amino acids. V lost 2 bases and J 3 bases, leaving 10 bases between the germline ends. The study, taken as a whole, reports: The represented genetic and exposure-history diversity was limited by the small number of donors.

With respect to this clone: Its antigen is unidentified.

Among the donors, all were Caucasian adults who lived in Nashville, Tennessee. The source of this sequence is a man between 18 and 29 years old in good health. Some clones in this sample may be carry-over from other donors' samples. The V call is TRBV19, the J call TRBJ2-2, with D possibly matching TRBD2 (6 bases). Material: naive CD4+ T cells from PBMCs. Subset defined: CD45RA+ positively selected. CDR3 in DNA: TGTGCCAGTAGTATAACGGGAGCCTACACCGGGGAGCTGTTTTTT. Amino acid sequence: CASSITGAYTGELFF.